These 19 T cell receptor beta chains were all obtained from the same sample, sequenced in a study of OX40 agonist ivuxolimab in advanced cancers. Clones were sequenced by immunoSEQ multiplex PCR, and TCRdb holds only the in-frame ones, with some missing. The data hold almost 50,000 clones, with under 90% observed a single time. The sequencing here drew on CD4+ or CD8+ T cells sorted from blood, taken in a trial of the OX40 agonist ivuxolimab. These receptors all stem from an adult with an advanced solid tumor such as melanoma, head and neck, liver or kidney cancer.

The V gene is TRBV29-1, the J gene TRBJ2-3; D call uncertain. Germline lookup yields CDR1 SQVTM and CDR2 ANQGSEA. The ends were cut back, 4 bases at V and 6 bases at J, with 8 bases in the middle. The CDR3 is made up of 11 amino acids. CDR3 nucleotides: TGCAGCGTTGTGAATGGGGATACGCAGTATTTT. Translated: CSVVNGDTQYF.

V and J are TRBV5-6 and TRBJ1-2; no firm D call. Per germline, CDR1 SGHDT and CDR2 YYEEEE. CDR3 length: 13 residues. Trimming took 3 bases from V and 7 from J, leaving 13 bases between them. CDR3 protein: CASSSTSIFGYTF. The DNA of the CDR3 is TGTGCCAGCAGCTCGACTAGTATATTTGGCTACACCTTC.

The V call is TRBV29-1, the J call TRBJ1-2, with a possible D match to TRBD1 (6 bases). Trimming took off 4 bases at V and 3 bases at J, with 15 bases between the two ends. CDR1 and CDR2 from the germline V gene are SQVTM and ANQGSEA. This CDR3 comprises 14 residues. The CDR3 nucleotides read TGCAGCGTTGTGAGGACGACAGGAGACTATGGCTACACCTTC. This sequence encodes CSVVRTTGDYGYTF. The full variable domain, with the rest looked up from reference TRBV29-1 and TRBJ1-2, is SAVISQKPSRDICQRGTSLTIQCQVDSQVTMMFWYRQQPGQSLTLIATANQGSEATYESGFVIDKFPISRPNLTFSTLTVSNMSPEDSSIYLCSVVRTTGDYGYTFGSGTRLTVV.

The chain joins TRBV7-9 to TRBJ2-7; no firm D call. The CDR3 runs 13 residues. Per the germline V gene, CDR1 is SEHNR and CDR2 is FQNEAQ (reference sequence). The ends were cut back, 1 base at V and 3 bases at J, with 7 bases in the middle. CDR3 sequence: CASSLDDFYEQYF. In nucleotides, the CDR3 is TGTGCCAGCAGCTTAGACGACTTCTACGAGCAGTACTTC. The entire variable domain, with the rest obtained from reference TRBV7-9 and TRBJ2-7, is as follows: DTGVSQNPRHKITKRGQNVTFRCDPISEHNRLYWYRQTLGQGPEFLTYFQNEAQLEKSRLLSDRFSAERPKGSFSTLEIQRTEQGDSAMYLCASSLDDFYEQYFGPGTRLTVT.

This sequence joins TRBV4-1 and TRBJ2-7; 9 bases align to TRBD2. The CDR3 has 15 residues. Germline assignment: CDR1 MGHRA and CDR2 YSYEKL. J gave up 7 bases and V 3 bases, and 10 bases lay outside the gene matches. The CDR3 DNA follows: TGCGCCAGCAGCCACCTTAGCGGGAGTGTTTCTGAGCAGTACTTC. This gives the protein CASSHLSGSVSEQYF.

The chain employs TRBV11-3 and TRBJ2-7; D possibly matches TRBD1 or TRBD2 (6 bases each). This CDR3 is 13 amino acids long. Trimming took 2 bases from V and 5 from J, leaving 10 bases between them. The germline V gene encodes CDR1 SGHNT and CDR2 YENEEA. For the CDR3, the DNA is TGTGCCAGCAGCTTAACCGGGGGCCACGAGCAGTACTTC. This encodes CASSLTGGHEQYF.

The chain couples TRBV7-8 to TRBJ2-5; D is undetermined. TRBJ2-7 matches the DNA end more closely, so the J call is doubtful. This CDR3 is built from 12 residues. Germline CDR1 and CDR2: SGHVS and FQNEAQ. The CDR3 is CASSFLFYEQYF. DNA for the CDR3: TGTGCCAGCAGCTTCCTATTCTACGAGCAGTACTTC.

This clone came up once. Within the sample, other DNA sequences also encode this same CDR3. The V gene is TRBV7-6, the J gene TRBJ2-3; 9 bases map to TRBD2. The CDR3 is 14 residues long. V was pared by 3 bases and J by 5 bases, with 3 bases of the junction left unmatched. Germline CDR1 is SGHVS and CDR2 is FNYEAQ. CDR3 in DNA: TGTGCCAGCAGCTTGGCGGGAGGGGGAGATACGCAGTATTTT. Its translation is CASSLAGGGDTQYF.

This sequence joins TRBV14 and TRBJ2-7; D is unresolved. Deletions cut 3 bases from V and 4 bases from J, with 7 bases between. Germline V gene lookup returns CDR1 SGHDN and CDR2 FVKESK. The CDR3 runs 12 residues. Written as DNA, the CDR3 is TGTGCCAGCAGCCAGGACGCTTACGAGCAGTACGTC. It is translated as CASSQDAYEQYV.

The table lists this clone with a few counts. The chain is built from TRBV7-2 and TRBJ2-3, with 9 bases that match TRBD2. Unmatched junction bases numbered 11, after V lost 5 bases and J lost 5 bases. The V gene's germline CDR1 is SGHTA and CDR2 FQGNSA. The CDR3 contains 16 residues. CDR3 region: CASSPSSGGTIDTQYF. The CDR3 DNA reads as TGTGCCAGCAGCCCTTCCAGCGGGGGGACGATAGATACGCAGTATTTT. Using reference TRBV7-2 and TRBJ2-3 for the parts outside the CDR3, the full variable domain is GAGVSQSPSNKVTEKGKDVELRCDPISGHTALYWYRQSLGQGLEFLIYFQGNSAPDKSGLPSDRFSAERTGGSVSTLTIQRTQQEDSAVYLCASSPSSGGTIDTQYFGPGTRLTVL.

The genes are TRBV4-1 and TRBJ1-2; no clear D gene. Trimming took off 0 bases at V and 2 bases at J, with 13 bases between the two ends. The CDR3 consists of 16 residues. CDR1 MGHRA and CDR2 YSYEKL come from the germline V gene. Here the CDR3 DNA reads TGCGCCAGCAGCCAAGATTGGGAGTCCCAAAACTATGGCTACACCTTC. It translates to CASSQDWESQNYGYTF.

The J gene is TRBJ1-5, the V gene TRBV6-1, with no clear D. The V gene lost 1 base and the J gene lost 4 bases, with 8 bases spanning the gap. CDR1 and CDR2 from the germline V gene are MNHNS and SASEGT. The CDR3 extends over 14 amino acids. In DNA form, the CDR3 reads TGTGCCAGCAGTGAAGTGGCGGTGAATCAGCCCCAGCATTTT. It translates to CASSEVAVNQPQHF.

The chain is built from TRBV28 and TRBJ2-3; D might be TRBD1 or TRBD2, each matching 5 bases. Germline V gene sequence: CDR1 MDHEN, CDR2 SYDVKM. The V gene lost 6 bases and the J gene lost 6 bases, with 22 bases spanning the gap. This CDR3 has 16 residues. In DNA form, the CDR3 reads TGTGCCAGCAGGGGACCTGGGACGACTCGCATTGATACGCAGTATTTT. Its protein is CASRGPGTTRIDTQYF.

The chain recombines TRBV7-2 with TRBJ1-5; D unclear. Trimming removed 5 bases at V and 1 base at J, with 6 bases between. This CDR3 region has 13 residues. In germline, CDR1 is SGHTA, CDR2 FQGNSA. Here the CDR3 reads CASSTWSNQPQHF. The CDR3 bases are TGTGCCAGCAGCACATGGAGCAATCAGCCCCAGCATTTT.

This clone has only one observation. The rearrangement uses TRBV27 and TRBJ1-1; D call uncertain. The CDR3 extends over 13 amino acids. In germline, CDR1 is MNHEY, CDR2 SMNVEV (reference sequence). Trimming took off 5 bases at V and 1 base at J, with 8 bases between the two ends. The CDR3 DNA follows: TGTGCCAGCAGTCTTAGGGCGAACACTGAAGCTTTCTTT. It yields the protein CASSLRANTEAFF.

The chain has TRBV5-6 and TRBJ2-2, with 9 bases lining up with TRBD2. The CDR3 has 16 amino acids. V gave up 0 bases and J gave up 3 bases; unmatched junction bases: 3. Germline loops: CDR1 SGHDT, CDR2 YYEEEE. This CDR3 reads CASSLEPSGDTGELFF. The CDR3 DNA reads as TGTGCCAGCAGCTTGGAACCTAGCGGGGACACCGGGGAGCTGTTTTTT.

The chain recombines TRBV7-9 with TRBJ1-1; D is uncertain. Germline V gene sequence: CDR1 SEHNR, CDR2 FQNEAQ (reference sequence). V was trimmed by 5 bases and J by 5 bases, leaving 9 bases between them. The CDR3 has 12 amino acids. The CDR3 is CASSPILTEAFF. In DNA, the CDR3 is TGTGCCAGCAGCCCAATCCTGACTGAAGCTTTCTTT.

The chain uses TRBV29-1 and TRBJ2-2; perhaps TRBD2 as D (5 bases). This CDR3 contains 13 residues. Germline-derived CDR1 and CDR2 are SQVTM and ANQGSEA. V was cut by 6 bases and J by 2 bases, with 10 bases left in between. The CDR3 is CSVRDLNTGELFF. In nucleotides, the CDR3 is TGCAGCGTACGGGATCTCAACACCGGGGAGCTGTTTTTT.

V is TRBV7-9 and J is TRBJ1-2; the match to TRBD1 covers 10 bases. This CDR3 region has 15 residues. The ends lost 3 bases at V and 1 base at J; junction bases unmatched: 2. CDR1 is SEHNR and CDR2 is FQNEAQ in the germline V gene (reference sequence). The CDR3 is CASSLGTGDNYGYTF. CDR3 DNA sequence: TGTGCCAGCAGCTTGGGGACAGGGGATAACTATGGCTACACCTTC.